The following is a TCR beta chain sequence with its context. Deletions cut 5 bases from V and 3 bases from J, with 13 bases between. This CDR3 spans 14 amino acids. Germline-derived CDR1 and CDR2 are SGHAT and FQDESV (reference sequence). Method: immunoSEQ multiplex PCR; TCRdb's copy keeps in-frame clones and lacks some. The table records around 92,000 clones, 80% to 90% of them present only once. This specimen belongs to a study of T cell responses to AZD1222 COVID-19 vaccine. The chain carries TRBV11-1 and TRBJ1-2; D is perhaps TRBD1 (5 bases). The specimen was peripheral blood, collected on day 0 of AZD1222 vaccination. The TCR comes from an adult in good health. CDR3 bases: TGTGCCAGCAGCCTGAATCGGGGACACTATGGCTACACCTTC. Its protein is CASSLNRGHYGYTF.